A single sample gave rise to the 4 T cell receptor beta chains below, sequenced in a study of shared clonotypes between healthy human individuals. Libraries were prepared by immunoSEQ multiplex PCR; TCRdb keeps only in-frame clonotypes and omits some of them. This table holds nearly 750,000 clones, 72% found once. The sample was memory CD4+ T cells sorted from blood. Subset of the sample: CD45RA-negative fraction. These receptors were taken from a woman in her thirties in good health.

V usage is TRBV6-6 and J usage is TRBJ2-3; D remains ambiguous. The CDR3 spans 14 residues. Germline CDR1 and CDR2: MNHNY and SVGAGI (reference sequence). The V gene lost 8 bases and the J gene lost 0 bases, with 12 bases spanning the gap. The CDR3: CASHFSSSTDTQYF. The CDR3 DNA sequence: TGTGCCAGCCATTTTTCCAGTAGCACAGATACGCAGTATTTT.

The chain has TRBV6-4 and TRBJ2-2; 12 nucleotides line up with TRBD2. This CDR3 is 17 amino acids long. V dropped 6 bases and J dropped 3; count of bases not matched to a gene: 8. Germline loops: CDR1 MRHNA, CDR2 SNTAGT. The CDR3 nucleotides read TGTGCCAGCAGCCGATCGGGACTAGCGGGCCACACCGGGGAGCTGTTTTTT. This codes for CASSRSGLAGHTGELFF.

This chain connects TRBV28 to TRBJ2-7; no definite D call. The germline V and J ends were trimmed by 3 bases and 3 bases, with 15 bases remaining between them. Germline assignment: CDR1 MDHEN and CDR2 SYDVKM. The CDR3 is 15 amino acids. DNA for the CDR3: TGTGCCAGCAGTTTTGGTGGCTCATTCTACTACGAGCAGTACTTC. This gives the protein CASSFGGSFYYEQYF. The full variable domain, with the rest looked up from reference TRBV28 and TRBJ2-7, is DVKVTQSSRYLVKRTGEKVFLECVQDMDHENMFWYRQDPGLGLRLIYFSYDVKMKEKGDIPEGYSVSREKKERFSLILESASTNQTSMYLCASSFGGSFYYEQYFGPGTRLTVT.

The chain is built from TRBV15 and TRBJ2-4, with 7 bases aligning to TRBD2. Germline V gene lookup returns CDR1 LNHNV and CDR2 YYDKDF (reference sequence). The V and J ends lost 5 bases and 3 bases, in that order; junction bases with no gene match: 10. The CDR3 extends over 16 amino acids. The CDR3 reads CATSPGGGFIKNIQYF. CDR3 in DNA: TGTGCCACCAGCCCTGGGGGGGGGTTTATCAAAAACATTCAGTACTTC.